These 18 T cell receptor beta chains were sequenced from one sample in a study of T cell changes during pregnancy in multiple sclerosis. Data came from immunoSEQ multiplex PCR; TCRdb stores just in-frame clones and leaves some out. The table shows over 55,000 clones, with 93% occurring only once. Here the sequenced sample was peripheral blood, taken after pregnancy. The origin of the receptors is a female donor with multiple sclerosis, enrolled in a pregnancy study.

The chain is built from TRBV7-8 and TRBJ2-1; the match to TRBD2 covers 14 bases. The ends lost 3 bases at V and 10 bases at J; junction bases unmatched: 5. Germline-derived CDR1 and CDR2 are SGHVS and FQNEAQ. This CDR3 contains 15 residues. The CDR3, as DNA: TGTGCCAGCAGCTTCCGGGGACTAGCGGGAGAGGAGCAGTTCTTC. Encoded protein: CASSFRGLAGEEQFF.

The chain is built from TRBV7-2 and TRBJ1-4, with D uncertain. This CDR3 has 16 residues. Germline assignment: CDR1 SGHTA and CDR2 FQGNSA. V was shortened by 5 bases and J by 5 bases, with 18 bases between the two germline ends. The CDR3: CASSRGARVSNEKLFF. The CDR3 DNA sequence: TGTGCCAGCAGCCGCGGCGCCCGAGTTTCGAATGAAAAACTGTTTTTT.

CDR3 loop: CASSLYGGSTDTQYF. The DNA of the CDR3 is TGTGCCAGCAGCTTATACGGGGGAAGCACAGATACGCAGTATTTT. The chain combines TRBV7-3 with TRBJ2-3, with D possibly TRBD2 on 6 matching bases. In germline, CDR1 is SGHTA, CDR2 FQGTGA. This CDR3 is 15 amino acids long. Trimming took 2 bases from V and 0 from J, leaving 9 bases between them.

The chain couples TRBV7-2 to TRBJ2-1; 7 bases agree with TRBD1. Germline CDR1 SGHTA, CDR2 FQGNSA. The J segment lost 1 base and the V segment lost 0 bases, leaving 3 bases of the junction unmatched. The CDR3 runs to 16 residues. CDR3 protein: CASSLAAGGSYNEQFF. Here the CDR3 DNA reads TGTGCCAGCAGCTTAGCGGCAGGGGGTTCCTACAATGAGCAGTTCTTC.

CDR3 sequence (DNA): TGTGCCAGCAGCTTTGAGGGAGCGGTATCCTACAATGAGCAGTTCTTC. Its protein is CASSFEGAVSYNEQFF. The V call is TRBV7-2, the J call TRBJ2-1; maybe TRBD2 (5 bases). Germline V gene data show CDR1 as SGHTA and CDR2 as FQGNSA. Trimming stripped 3 bases from V and 1 base from J, with 13 bases between. The CDR3 has 16 amino acids.

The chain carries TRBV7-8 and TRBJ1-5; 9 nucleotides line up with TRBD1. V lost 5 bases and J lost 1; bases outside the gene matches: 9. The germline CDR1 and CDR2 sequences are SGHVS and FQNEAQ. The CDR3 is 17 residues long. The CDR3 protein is CASSPGTGILSNQPQHF. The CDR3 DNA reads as TGTGCCAGCAGCCCCGGGACAGGGATTTTAAGCAATCAGCCCCAGCATTTT. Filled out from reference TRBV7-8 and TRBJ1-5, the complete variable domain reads GAGVSQSPRYKVAKRGQDVALRCDPISGHVSLFWYQQALGQGPEFLTYFQNEAQLDKSGLPSDRFFAERPEGSVSTLKIQRTQQEDSAVYLCASSPGTGILSNQPQHFGDGTRLSIL.

This CDR3 is CATLTGTPHGYTF. For the CDR3, the DNA is TGTGCCACCCTTACGGGAACTCCTCATGGCTACACCTTC. The V gene is TRBV19, the J gene TRBJ1-2; D is undetermined. V lost 10 bases to trimming and J lost 6 bases, with 18 bases between them. Germline CDR1 LNHDA, CDR2 SQIVND (reference sequence). CDR3 length: 13 amino acids.

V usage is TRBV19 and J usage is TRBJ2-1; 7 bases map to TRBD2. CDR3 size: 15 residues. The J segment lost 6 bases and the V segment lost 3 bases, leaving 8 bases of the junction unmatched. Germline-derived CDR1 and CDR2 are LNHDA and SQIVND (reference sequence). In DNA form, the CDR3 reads TGTGCCAGTAGTATCTTGGGCGGGGGAAGCAATGAGCAGTTCTTC. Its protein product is CASSILGGGSNEQFF. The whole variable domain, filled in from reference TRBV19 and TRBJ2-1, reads DGGITQSPKYLFRKEGQNVTLSCEQNLNHDAMYWYRQDPGQGLRLIYYSQIVNDFQKGDIAEGYSVSREKKESFPLTVTSAQKNPTAFYLCASSILGGGSNEQFFGPGTRLTVL.

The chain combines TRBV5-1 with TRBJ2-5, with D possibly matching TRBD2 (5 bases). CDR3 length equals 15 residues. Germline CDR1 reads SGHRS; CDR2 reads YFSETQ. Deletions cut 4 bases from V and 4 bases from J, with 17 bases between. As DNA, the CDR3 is TGCGCCAGCAGCATGATAGCGCGCGGCCCAGAGACCCAGTACTTC. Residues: CASSMIARGPETQYF. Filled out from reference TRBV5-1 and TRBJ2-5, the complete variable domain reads KAGVTQTPRYLIKTRGQQVTLSCSPISGHRSVSWYQQTPGQGLQFLFEYFSETQRNKGNFPGRFSGRQFSNSRSEMNVSTLELGDSALYLCASSMIARGPETQYFGPGTRLLVL.

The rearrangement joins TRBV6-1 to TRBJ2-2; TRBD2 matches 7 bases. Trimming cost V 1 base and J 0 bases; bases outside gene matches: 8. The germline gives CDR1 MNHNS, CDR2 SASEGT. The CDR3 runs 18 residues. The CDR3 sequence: CASSEEGAGAANTGELFF. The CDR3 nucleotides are TGTGCCAGCAGTGAAGAGGGCGCGGGAGCCGCGAACACCGGGGAGCTGTTTTTT.

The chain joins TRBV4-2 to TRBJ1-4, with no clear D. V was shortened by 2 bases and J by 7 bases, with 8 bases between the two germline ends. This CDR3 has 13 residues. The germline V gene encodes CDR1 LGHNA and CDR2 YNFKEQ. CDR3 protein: CASSQTFSEKLFF. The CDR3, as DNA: TGTGCCAGCAGCCAAACATTCTCTGAAAAACTGTTTTTT.

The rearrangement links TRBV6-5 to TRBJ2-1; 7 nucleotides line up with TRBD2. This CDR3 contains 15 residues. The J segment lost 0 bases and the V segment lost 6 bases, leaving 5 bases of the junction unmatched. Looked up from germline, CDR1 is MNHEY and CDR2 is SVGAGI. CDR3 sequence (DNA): TGTGCCAGCAGCCCCACGGGGGGCTCCTACAATGAGCAGTTCTTC. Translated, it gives CASSPTGGSYNEQFF.

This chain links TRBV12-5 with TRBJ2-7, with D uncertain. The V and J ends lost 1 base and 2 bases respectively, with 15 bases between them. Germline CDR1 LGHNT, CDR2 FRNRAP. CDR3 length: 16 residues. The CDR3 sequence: CASGLGPQNGAYEQYF. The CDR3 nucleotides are TGTGCTAGTGGTTTGGGTCCTCAAAACGGAGCCTACGAGCAGTACTTC.

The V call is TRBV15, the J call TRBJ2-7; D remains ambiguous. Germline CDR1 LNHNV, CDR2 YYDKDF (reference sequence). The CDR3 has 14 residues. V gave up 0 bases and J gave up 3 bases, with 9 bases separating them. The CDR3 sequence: CATSRENSIYEQYF. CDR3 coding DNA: TGTGCCACCAGCAGAGAGAACAGCATCTACGAGCAGTACTTC.

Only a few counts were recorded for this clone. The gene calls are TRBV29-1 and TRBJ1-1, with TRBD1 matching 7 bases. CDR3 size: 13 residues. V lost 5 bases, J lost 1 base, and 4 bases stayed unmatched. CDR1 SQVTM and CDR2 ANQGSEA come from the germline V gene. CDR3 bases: TGCAGCGTTTACAGGGGATGGAACACTGAAGCTTTCTTT. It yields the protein CSVYRGWNTEAFF.

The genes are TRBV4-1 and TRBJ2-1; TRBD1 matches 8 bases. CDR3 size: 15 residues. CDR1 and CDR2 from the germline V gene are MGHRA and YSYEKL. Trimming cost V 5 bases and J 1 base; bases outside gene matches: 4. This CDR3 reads CASSGGQGSYNEQFF. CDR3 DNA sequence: TGCGCCAGCAGCGGAGGACAGGGATCCTACAATGAGCAGTTCTTC.

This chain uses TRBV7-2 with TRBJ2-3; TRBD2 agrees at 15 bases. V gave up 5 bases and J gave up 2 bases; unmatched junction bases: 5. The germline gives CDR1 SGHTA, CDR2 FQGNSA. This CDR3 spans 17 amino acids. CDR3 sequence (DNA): TGTGCCAGCAGCCTCGGGACTAGCGGGGGGCCCACAGATACGCAGTATTTT. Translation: CASSLGTSGGPTDTQYF.

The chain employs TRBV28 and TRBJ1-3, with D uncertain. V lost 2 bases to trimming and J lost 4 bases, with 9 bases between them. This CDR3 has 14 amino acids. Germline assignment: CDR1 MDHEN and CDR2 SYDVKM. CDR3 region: CASSLGPGGNTIYF. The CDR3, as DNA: TGTGCCAGCAGTTTAGGGCCTGGGGGAAACACCATATATTTT.